These T cell receptor beta chains were read from a single sample in a study of T cells after yellow fever vaccination. TCRdb used MiXCR to reprocess the 5' RACE reads, holding one entry per CDR3 protein. This table holds about 74,000 distinct CDR3 sequences, roughly 6.9% found once. Sequencing used CD8+ T cells sorted from PBMCs, obtained less than 6 days after the first yellow fever vaccination. The receptors derive from a man aged 18 to 29 who received the YFV17D yellow fever vaccine. Each CDR3 is given with its conserved first and last residue. The D gene is left open where the match is weak. A row's size may be missing; if present it is once, few, many or a size class.

j_call: TRBJ2-7
clone_size: many
v_call: TRBV7-9
d_call: NA
cdr3_aa: CASGSSVYEQYF
cdr3_nt: TGTGCCAGCGGTTCTTCAGTCTACGAGCAGTACTTC

j_call: TRBJ2-2
clone_size: many
v_call: TRBV29-1
d_call: TRBD1
cdr3_aa: CSAGTGGPGELFF
cdr3_nt: TGCAGCGCCGGGACAGGGGGCCCCGGGGAGCTGTTTTTT

j_call: TRBJ2-1
clone_size: NA
v_call: TRBV6-2/TRBV6-3
d_call: NA
cdr3_aa: CASRREDYNEQFF
cdr3_nt: TGTGCCAGCAGACGCGAAGACTACAATGAGCAGTTCTTC

j_call: TRBJ1-1
clone_size: few
v_call: TRBV29-1
d_call: NA
cdr3_aa: CSAGVMNTEAFF
cdr3_nt: TGCAGCGCAGGGGTCATGAACACTGAAGCTTTCTTT

j_call: TRBJ1-6
clone_size: NA
v_call: TRBV7-8
d_call: NA
cdr3_aa: CASSLVGTTIYNSPLHF
cdr3_nt: TGTGCCAGCAGCTTGGTTGGGACGACCATCTATAATTCACCCCTCCACTTT

j_call: TRBJ1-2
clone_size: NA
v_call: TRBV6-2/TRBV6-3
d_call: NA
cdr3_aa: CASSYPGGLDGYTF
cdr3_nt: TGTGCCAGCAGTTACCCAGGAGGGCTCGACGGCTACACCTTC

j_call: TRBJ1-4
clone_size: few
v_call: TRBV25-1
d_call: NA
cdr3_aa: CASSDGPGKLFF
cdr3_nt: TGTGCCAGCAGTGATGGCCCCGGGAAACTGTTTTTT

j_call: TRBJ2-7
clone_size: NA
v_call: TRBV4-3
d_call: TRBD1
cdr3_aa: CASSQDGQGSKYEQYF
cdr3_nt: TGCGCCAGCAGCCAAGATGGACAGGGGAGTAAGTACGAGCAGTACTTC

j_call: TRBJ2-1
clone_size: few
v_call: TRBV12-5
d_call: NA
cdr3_aa: CASGLGGYNEQFF
cdr3_nt: TGTGCTAGTGGTTTGGGGGGTTACAATGAGCAGTTCTTC

j_call: TRBJ2-2
clone_size: many
v_call: TRBV9
d_call: NA
cdr3_aa: CASSVYQSHNTGELFF
cdr3_nt: TGTGCCAGCAGCGTATACCAATCACACAACACCGGGGAGCTGTTTTTT

j_call: TRBJ2-1
clone_size: few
v_call: TRBV12-3/TRBV12-4
d_call: NA
cdr3_aa: CASSGTSSSYNEQFF
cdr3_nt: TGTGCCAGCAGTGGGACATCGAGCTCCTACAATGAGCAGTTCTTC

j_call: TRBJ1-5
clone_size: NA
v_call: TRBV5-1
d_call: TRBD1
cdr3_aa: CASSPTAGQGNQPQHF
cdr3_nt: TGCGCCAGCAGCCCCACAGCGGGACAGGGGAATCAGCCCCAGCATTTT

j_call: TRBJ2-7
clone_size: few
v_call: TRBV6-2/TRBV6-3
d_call: NA
cdr3_aa: CASSYLPALEGRYEQYF
cdr3_nt: TGTGCCAGCAGTTACTTGCCCGCTTTGGAGGGGCGGTACGAGCAGTACTTC

j_call: TRBJ1-2
clone_size: NA
v_call: TRBV7-9
d_call: NA
cdr3_aa: CASSPGRAWGYTF
cdr3_nt: TGTGCCAGCAGCCCAGGCAGAGCCTGGGGCTACACCTTC

j_call: TRBJ2-1
clone_size: few
v_call: TRBV12-3/TRBV12-4
d_call: NA
cdr3_aa: CASSLYLLLNNEQFF
cdr3_nt: TGTGCCAGCAGTCTATACCTTCTATTAAACAATGAGCAGTTCTTC

j_call: TRBJ2-2
clone_size: many
v_call: TRBV5-1
d_call: NA
cdr3_aa: CASSLRATENTGELFF
cdr3_nt: TGCGCCAGCAGCTTGAGGGCAACAGAGAACACCGGGGAGCTGTTTTTT

j_call: TRBJ1-1
clone_size: many
v_call: TRBV4-2
d_call: TRBD1
cdr3_aa: CASSYRDRGGPEAFF
cdr3_nt: TGTGCCAGCAGCTACCGGGACAGGGGAGGTCCTGAAGCTTTCTTT

j_call: TRBJ1-1
clone_size: NA
v_call: TRBV4-1
d_call: TRBD1
cdr3_aa: CASSAGQGGAEAFF
cdr3_nt: TGCGCCAGCAGCGCGGGACAGGGAGGCGCTGAAGCTTTCTTT

j_call: TRBJ2-1
clone_size: few
v_call: TRBV4-3
d_call: NA
cdr3_aa: CASSQERYGAYNEQFF
cdr3_nt: TGCGCCAGCAGCCAAGAACGGTACGGGGCCTACAATGAGCAGTTCTTC

j_call: TRBJ1-2
clone_size: few
v_call: TRBV6-5
d_call: NA
cdr3_aa: CASSYSVGGGYTF
cdr3_nt: TGTGCCAGCAGTTACTCAGTAGGCGGTGGCTACACCTTC

j_call: TRBJ2-4
clone_size: NA
v_call: TRBV30
d_call: NA
cdr3_aa: CAWSGADQSLQYF
cdr3_nt: TGTGCCTGGAGTGGTGCGGACCAGAGTCTACAGTACTTC

j_call: TRBJ1-5
clone_size: few
v_call: TRBV7-9
d_call: NA
cdr3_aa: CASSLTGQPQHF
cdr3_nt: TGTGCCAGCAGCTTAACGGGGCAGCCCCAGCATTTT

j_call: TRBJ1-4
clone_size: NA
v_call: TRBV4-2
d_call: NA
cdr3_aa: CASSQDGDVNEKLFF
cdr3_nt: TGTGCCAGCAGCCAAGATGGGGATGTAAATGAAAAACTGTTTTTT

j_call: TRBJ1-1
clone_size: NA
v_call: TRBV10-3
d_call: TRBD1
cdr3_aa: CAISPDRGNTEAFF
cdr3_nt: TGTGCCATCAGCCCAGACAGGGGAAACACTGAAGCTTTCTTT

j_call: TRBJ2-1
clone_size: few
v_call: TRBV7-9
d_call: TRBD2
cdr3_aa: CASSSGLAGGHYNEQFF
cdr3_nt: TGTGCCAGCAGCTCCGGACTAGCGGGGGGGCACTACAATGAGCAGTTCTTC

j_call: TRBJ1-2
clone_size: many
v_call: TRBV6-2/TRBV6-3
d_call: TRBD1
cdr3_aa: CASSPGQVYGYTF
cdr3_nt: TGTGCCAGCAGCCCCGGACAGGTCTATGGCTACACCTTC

j_call: TRBJ2-3
clone_size: NA
v_call: TRBV7-9
d_call: NA
cdr3_aa: CASSTTGTTTDTQYF
cdr3_nt: TGTGCCAGCAGTACGACAGGAACCACCACAGATACGCAGTATTTT

j_call: TRBJ2-1
clone_size: NA
v_call: TRBV12-5
d_call: TRBD1
cdr3_aa: CASGLDWTGGRYNEQFF
cdr3_nt: TGTGCTAGTGGTTTGGATTGGACAGGGGGACGTTACAATGAGCAGTTCTTC

j_call: TRBJ2-7
clone_size: few
v_call: TRBV7-3
d_call: NA
cdr3_aa: CASSLEASGYEQYF
cdr3_nt: TGTGCCAGCAGCTTAGAGGCCTCTGGCTACGAGCAGTACTTC

j_call: TRBJ2-1
clone_size: many
v_call: TRBV6-2/TRBV6-3
d_call: TRBD2
cdr3_aa: CASSYSGGGADEQFF
cdr3_nt: TGTGCCAGCAGTTACTCGGGCGGGGGGGCGGATGAGCAGTTCTTC

j_call: TRBJ2-5
clone_size: many
v_call: TRBV5-6
d_call: NA
cdr3_aa: CASSFGGGTLKTQYF
cdr3_nt: TGTGCCAGCAGCTTTGGGGGCGGGACTCTCAAGACCCAGTACTTC

j_call: TRBJ1-2
clone_size: few
v_call: TRBV4-1
d_call: NA
cdr3_aa: CASSQSQVDGYTF
cdr3_nt: TGCGCCAGCAGCCAAAGTCAGGTCGATGGCTACACCTTC

j_call: TRBJ1-5
clone_size: few
v_call: TRBV5-6
d_call: TRBD1
cdr3_aa: CASSSDTDRNNQPQHF
cdr3_nt: TGTGCCAGCAGCTCCGACACGGACAGGAACAATCAGCCCCAGCATTTT

j_call: TRBJ2-1
clone_size: NA
v_call: TRBV29-1
d_call: TRBD2
cdr3_aa: CSVGPSGGWGQFF
cdr3_nt: TGCAGCGTGGGACCCAGCGGGGGGTGGGGGCAGTTCTTC

j_call: TRBJ2-3
clone_size: few
v_call: TRBV29-1
d_call: NA
cdr3_aa: CSVDSPMQYF
cdr3_nt: TGCAGCGTTGACTCTCCCATGCAGTATTTT

j_call: TRBJ2-5
clone_size: many
v_call: TRBV15
d_call: NA
cdr3_aa: CATSLWGQGQETQYF
cdr3_nt: TGTGCCACCAGCTTATGGGGGCAGGGACAAGAGACCCAGTACTTC

j_call: TRBJ2-1
clone_size: few
v_call: TRBV29-1
d_call: TRBD1
cdr3_aa: CSAGQGYNEQFF
cdr3_nt: TGCAGCGCGGGACAGGGGTACAATGAGCAGTTCTTC

j_call: TRBJ2-1
clone_size: NA
v_call: TRBV4-3
d_call: NA
cdr3_aa: CASSQDLSDFLQGNEQFF
cdr3_nt: TGCGCCAGCAGCCAAGATTTAAGTGATTTCCTCCAGGGAAATGAGCAGTTCTTC

j_call: TRBJ1-4
clone_size: few
v_call: TRBV5-6
d_call: NA
cdr3_aa: CASSFRPLVEKLFF
cdr3_nt: TGTGCCAGCAGCTTCCGACCTCTTGTAGAAAAACTGTTTTTT

j_call: TRBJ2-1
clone_size: few
v_call: TRBV28
d_call: TRBD2
cdr3_aa: CASSFGGGNNEQFF
cdr3_nt: TGTGCCAGCAGTTTCGGGGGGGGCAACAATGAGCAGTTCTTC